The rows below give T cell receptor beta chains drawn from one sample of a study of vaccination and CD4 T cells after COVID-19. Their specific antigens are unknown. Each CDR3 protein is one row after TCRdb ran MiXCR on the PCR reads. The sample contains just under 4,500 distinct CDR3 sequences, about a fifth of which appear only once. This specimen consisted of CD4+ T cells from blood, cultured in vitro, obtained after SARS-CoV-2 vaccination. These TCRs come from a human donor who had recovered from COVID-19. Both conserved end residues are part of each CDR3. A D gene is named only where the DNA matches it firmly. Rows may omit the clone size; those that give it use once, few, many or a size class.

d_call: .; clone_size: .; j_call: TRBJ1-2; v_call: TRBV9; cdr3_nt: TGTGCCAGCGGGACGGGGAGCTATGGCTACACCTTC; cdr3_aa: CASGTGSYGYTF
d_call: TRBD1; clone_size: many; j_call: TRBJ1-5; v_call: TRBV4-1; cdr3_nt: TGCGCCAGCAGCCCGGGCAACAGGGGGCCCAATCAGCCCCAGCATTTT; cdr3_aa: CASSPGNRGPNQPQHF
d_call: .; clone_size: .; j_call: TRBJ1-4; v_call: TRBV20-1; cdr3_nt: TGCAGTGCTAGGAGGGAGCGGGGTGAAAAACTGTTTTTT; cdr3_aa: CSARRERGEKLFF
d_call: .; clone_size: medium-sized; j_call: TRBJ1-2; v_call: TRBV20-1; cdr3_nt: TGCAGTGCTAGACCCCCTGGGTTCGGCTACACCTTC; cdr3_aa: CSARPPGFGYTF
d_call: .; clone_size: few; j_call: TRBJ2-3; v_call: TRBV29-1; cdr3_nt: TGCAGCGGGAGGACACTTTCTAGCACAGATACGCAGTATTTT; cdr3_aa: CSGRTLSSTDTQYF
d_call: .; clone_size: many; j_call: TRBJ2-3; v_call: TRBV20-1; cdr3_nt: TGCAGTGCCGCTGAGCGGGCCGTTTCTAGCACAGATACGCAGTATTTT; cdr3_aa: CSAAERAVSSTDTQYF
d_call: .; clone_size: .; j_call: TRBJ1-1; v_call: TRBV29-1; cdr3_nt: TGCAGCGTTGAGGGTAGGAGGGGTTCCGGGAACACTGAAGCTTTCTTT; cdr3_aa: CSVEGRRGSGNTEAFF
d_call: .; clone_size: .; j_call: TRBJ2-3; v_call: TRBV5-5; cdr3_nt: TGTGCCAGCCTGCGGGACTCTCGAAGGGGGCCAGATACGCAGTATTTT; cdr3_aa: CASLRDSRRGPDTQYF
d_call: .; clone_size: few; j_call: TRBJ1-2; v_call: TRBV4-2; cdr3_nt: TGTGCCAGCAGCCAAGTATGGGGACCTAACTATGGCTACACCTTC; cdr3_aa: CASSQVWGPNYGYTF
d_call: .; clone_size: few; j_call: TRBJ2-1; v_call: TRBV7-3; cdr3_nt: TGTGCCAGCAGCGTCCAGGGATATGAGCAGTTCTTC; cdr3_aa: CASSVQGYEQFF
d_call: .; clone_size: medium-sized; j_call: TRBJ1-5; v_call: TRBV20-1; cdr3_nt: TGCAGTGCTAGCCCCGAAGGAGCCAATCAGCCCCAGCATTTT; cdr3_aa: CSASPEGANQPQHF
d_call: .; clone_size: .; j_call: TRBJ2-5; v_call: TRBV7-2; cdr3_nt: TGTGCCAGCAGCTTAGTTGGGGGCGGGGGACTCCAAGAGACCCAGTACTTC; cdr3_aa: CASSLVGGGGLQETQYF
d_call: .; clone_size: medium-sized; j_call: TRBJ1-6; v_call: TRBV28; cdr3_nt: TGTGCCAGCAGTTTTTATGACGGGGGGGCCCTCCACTTT; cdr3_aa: CASSFYDGGALHF
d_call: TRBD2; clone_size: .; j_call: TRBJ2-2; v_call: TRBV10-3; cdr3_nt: TGTGCCATCTTCAGCGGGGGGGGAGCCGGGGAGCTGTTTTTT; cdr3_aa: CAIFSGGGAGELFF
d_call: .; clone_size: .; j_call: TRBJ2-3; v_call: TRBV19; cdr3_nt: TGTGCCAGTAGTGCCGGGACTGCAAGACCCACAGATACGCAGTATTTT; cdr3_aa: CASSAGTARPTDTQYF
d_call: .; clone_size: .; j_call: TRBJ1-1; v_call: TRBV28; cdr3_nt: TGTGCCAGCAGAAAACGATGGGGGGCAGACTCTGAAGCTTTCTTT; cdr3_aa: CASRKRWGADSEAFF
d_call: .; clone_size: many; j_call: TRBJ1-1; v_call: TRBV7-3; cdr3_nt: TGTGCCAGCAGCTTAATGGCAGCCGGGGAAGCTTTCTTT; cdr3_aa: CASSLMAAGEAFF
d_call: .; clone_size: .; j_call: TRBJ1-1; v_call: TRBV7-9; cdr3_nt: TGTGCCAGCAGCTTGGCACAGGGCACGGGCACTGAAGCTTTCTTT; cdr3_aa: CASSLAQGTGTEAFF
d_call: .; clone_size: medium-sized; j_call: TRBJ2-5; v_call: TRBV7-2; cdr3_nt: TGTGCCAGCAGCTTAGGGAACGGGGGGCGGGGGACCCAGTACTTC; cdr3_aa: CASSLGNGGRGTQYF
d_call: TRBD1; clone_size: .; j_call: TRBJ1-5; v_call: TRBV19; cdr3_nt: TGTGCCAGTAAGCGGGACAGAAGCAATCAGCCCCAGCATTTT; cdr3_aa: CASKRDRSNQPQHF
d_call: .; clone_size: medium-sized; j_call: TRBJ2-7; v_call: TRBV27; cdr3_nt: TGTGCCAGCAGCTTCTCGGGCTACAGGCCCCGCGAGCAGTACTTC; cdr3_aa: CASSFSGYRPREQYF
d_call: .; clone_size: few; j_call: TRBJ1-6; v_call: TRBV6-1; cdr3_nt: TGTGCCAGCAGGCGCGACGGGAGGAGCTCCTATAATTCACCCCTCCACTTT; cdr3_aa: CASRRDGRSSYNSPLHF
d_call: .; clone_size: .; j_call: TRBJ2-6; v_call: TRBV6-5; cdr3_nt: TGTGCCAGCAGTTACAATCACAGAAGCTCTGGGGCCAACGTCCTGACTTTC; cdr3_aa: CASSYNHRSSGANVLTF
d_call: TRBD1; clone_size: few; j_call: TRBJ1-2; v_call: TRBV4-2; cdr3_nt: TGTGCCAGCAGCCGGGAGGACAGGGTAGGGTATGGCTACACCTTC; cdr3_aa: CASSREDRVGYGYTF
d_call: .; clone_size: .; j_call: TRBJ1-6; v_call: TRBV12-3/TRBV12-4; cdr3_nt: TGTGCCAGCAGTTTCACGGTCCCGCGGTCCCTCCACTTT; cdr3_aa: CASSFTVPRSLHF
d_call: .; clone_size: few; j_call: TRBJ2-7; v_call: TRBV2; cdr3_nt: TGTGCCAGCAGTCTATGGCGGGGCTACGAGCAGTACTTC; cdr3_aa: CASSLWRGYEQYF
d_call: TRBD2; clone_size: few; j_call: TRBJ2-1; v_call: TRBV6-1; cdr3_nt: TGTGCCAGCAGTAGGGAGGGCCAGCCTTACAATGAGCAGTTCTTC; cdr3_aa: CASSREGQPYNEQFF
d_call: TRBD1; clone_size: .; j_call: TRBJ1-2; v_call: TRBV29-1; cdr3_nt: TGCAGCGCTGTATCCCGGGACAGTAGCCTTCGGGACTATGGCTACACCTTC; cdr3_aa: CSAVSRDSSLRDYGYTF
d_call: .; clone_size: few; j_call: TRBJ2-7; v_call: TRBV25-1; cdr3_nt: TGTGCCAGCAGTGATGGCCCCAGCTACGAGCAGTACTTC; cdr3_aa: CASSDGPSYEQYF
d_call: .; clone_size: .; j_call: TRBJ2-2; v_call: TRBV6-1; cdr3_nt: TGTGCCAGCTTAAGGACGAACACCGGGGAGCTGTTTTTT; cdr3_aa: CASLRTNTGELFF
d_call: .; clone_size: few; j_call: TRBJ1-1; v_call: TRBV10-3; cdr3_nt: TGTGCCATCAGTCAGGGCTCAGGAGAAGCTTTCTTT; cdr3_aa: CAISQGSGEAFF